The 32 T cell receptor beta chains in this list originate from one sample, sequenced in a study of radiotherapy plus CTLA-4 blockade in lung cancer. Measured with immunoSEQ multiplex PCR; TCRdb has only the in-frame clones, and not every one. The sample comprises tens of thousands of clones, approximately 81% of which are singletons, and about 30% rests with the top ten. The source material was peripheral blood, sampled from a patient treated with radiotherapy plus ipilimumab. These receptors originate from a human donor with non-small cell lung cancer whose response to radiotherapy plus ipilimumab could not be evaluated.

The V call is TRBV29-1, the J call TRBJ1-3, with TRBD1 matching over 8 bases. The CDR3 has 13 residues. With 6 bases clipped from V and 3 bases from J, the junction kept 4 bases outside the gene matches. Germline CDR1 and CDR2: SQVTM and ANQGSEA. CDR3 sequence reads: CSVQGVGGNTIYF. In DNA, the CDR3 is TGCAGCGTACAGGGGGTCGGTGGAAACACCATATATTTT.

CDR3 amino acids: CASSQVTSPNEQFF. CDR3 coding DNA: TGCGCCAGCAGCCAGGTGACTAGCCCCAATGAGCAGTTCTTC. The J gene is TRBJ2-1, the V gene TRBV4-3, with 7 bases aligning to TRBD2. There are 14 residues in the CDR3. Germline assignment: CDR1 LGHNA and CDR2 YSLEER. J lost 6 bases, V lost 3 bases, and 5 bases had no gene match.

The rearrangement links TRBV7-9 to TRBJ1-2; 8 positions agree with TRBD1. This CDR3 is 16 amino acids long. Germline V gene sequence: CDR1 SEHNR, CDR2 FQNEAQ (reference sequence). J was trimmed by 1 base and V by 1 base; bases with no gene match: 5. This CDR3 is CASSLGTGWDNYGYTF. The DNA for the CDR3 is TGTGCCAGCAGCTTAGGGACAGGGTGGGATAACTATGGCTACACCTTC.

This chain joins TRBV6-5 and TRBJ1-2; D not resolved. Germline-derived CDR1 and CDR2 are MNHEY and SVGAGI. This CDR3 has 14 amino acids. V was trimmed by 2 bases and J by 4 bases, leaving 11 bases between them. The DNA for the CDR3 is TGTGCCAGCAGTTACGCAGGTTATTCCTATGGCTACACCTTC. This translates into CASSYAGYSYGYTF.

This clone occurred once. The chain uses TRBV28 and TRBJ2-1, with TRBD2 matching over 7 bases. V gave up 1 base and J gave up 10 bases; unmatched junction bases: 13. Germline V gene sequence: CDR1 MDHEN, CDR2 SYDVKM. The CDR3 covers 16 residues. In DNA form, the CDR3 reads TGTGCCAGCAGTTTATATAGGACTAGTGGGTTCAGAGAGCAGTTCTTC. Encoded protein: CASSLYRTSGFREQFF.

The chain uses TRBV10-3 and TRBJ2-1, with TRBD2 identical over 8 bases. CDR1 is ENHRY and CDR2 is SYGVKD in the germline V gene. With V trimmed by 8 bases and J by 5 bases, 11 bases remained unmatched. This CDR3 comprises 15 residues. CDR3 amino acids: CAIAVAGIGDNEQFF. The CDR3 nucleotides read TGTGCCATCGCCGTAGCGGGAATAGGCGACAATGAGCAGTTCTTC.

V usage is TRBV28 and J usage is TRBJ1-5, with D possibly matching TRBD1 (5 bases). The CDR3 has 13 amino acids. V lost 7 bases and J 4 bases, leaving 11 bases between the germline ends. CDR1 and CDR2 from the germline V gene are MDHEN and SYDVKM. CDR3 DNA sequence: TGTGCCAGCAAGACAGCTTCGAATCAGCCCCAGCATTTT. Encoded protein: CASKTASNQPQHF.

V and J are TRBV28 and TRBJ1-1; tentative D call: TRBD1 (5 bases). This CDR3 spans 16 amino acids. The V gene lost 3 bases and the J gene lost 0 bases, with 14 bases spanning the gap. Per the germline V gene, CDR1 is MDHEN and CDR2 is SYDVKM. CDR3 DNA: TGTGCCAGCAGTTTCTCCCTCCTACAGGTGAACACTGAAGCTTTCTTT. Translating gives CASSFSLLQVNTEAFF.

The chain joins TRBV19 to TRBJ1-1; D gene uncertain. The CDR3 spans 13 residues. Between the trimmed V and J ends, which lost 7 bases and 1 base, there was a span of 10 bases. The germline gives CDR1 LNHDA, CDR2 SQIVND (reference sequence). Written as DNA, the CDR3 is TGTGCCAGTATGCGGTCGCGGAACACTGAAGCTTTCTTT. The encoded protein is CASMRSRNTEAFF.

The chain combines TRBV29-1 with TRBJ2-5; no definite D call. The DNA end lines up better with TRBJ2-7; the J call may be wrong. The CDR3 covers 11 residues. Looked up from germline, CDR1 is SQVTM and CDR2 is ANQGSEA. The CDR3 sequence: CSGAVDYEQYF. The CDR3 DNA reads TGCAGCGGGGCTGTTGACTACGAGCAGTACTTC.

The chain employs TRBV4-1 and TRBJ2-1, with TRBD2 matching 10 bases. The V and J ends lost 3 bases and 1 base, in that order; junction bases with no gene match: 3. The CDR3 has 16 residues. The germline V gene has CDR1 MGHRA and CDR2 YSYEKL. The CDR3 spells CASSQGTSASYNEQFF. The CDR3 nucleotides read TGCGCCAGCAGCCAGGGGACTAGCGCTTCCTACAATGAGCAGTTCTTC.

In the case of this clone: Other DNA variants within this sample encode the same CDR3. The chain employs TRBV20-1 and TRBJ2-7; 7 nucleotides match TRBD1. The CDR3 is 11 amino acids. The junction had 1 base not matched to a gene; V was cut back by 5 bases and J by 3 bases. In germline, CDR1 is DFQATT, CDR2 SNEGSKA (reference sequence). The CDR3 reads CSAGDSYEQYF. CDR3 nucleotide sequence: TGCAGTGCTGGGGACAGCTACGAGCAGTACTTC.

This clone was seen only a few times. The V gene is TRBV6-5, the J gene TRBJ1-6, with 9 bases fitting TRBD1. With V trimmed by 10 bases and J by 7 bases, 11 bases remained unmatched. Germline assignment: CDR1 MNHEY and CDR2 SVGAGI. This CDR3 comprises 15 residues. In nucleotides, the CDR3 is TGTGCCATCAAATCAGGGACAGGGAAAAATTCACCCCTCCACTTT. This codes for CAIKSGTGKNSPLHF.

The V call is TRBV27, the J call TRBJ1-5, with 8 positions matching TRBD1. After removal of 6 bases from V and 6 bases from J, the junction contained 7 bases not matched to a gene. Germline loops: CDR1 MNHEY, CDR2 SMNVEV (reference sequence). The CDR3 runs to 14 residues. DNA for the CDR3: TGTGCCAGCAGGGGGGTCAGGGGGCGTCAGCCCCAGCATTTT. Translation: CASRGVRGRQPQHF.

A single count supports this clone. The chain uses TRBV6-5 and TRBJ1-1; 11 bases align to TRBD1. CDR3 size: 14 residues. V lost 5 bases to trimming and J lost 5 bases; unmatched junction nucleotides: 4. Per germline, CDR1 MNHEY and CDR2 SVGAGI. The CDR3 coding sequence is TGTGCCAGCAGTACCGGGACAGGGGGAACTGAAGCTTTCTTT. It encodes CASSTGTGGTEAFF.

This sequence joins TRBV7-2 and TRBJ2-3; 10 positions match TRBD1. Losses at the gene ends were 5 bases for V and 4 bases for J; bases not matched to a gene: 9. From germline, CDR1 is SGHTA and CDR2 FQGNSA. The length of the CDR3 is 16 residues. CDR3 protein: CASSALGTGVPDTQYF. The CDR3 nucleotides are TGTGCCAGCAGCGCCCTCGGGACAGGGGTCCCAGATACGCAGTATTTT.

The chain has TRBV7-2 and TRBJ2-5, with 10 bases fitting TRBD2. The CDR3 covers 17 residues. Per germline, CDR1 SGHTA and CDR2 FQGNSA. Trimming cost V 1 base and J 4 bases; bases outside gene matches: 9. Here the CDR3 DNA reads TGTGCCAGCAGCTTAGGACCCAGCGGGAGGGTCGGAGAGACCCAGTACTTC. The encoded protein is CASSLGPSGRVGETQYF.

This clone occurred a few times. The chain joins TRBV19 to TRBJ2-2, with D tentatively TRBD2 (5 bases). Per germline, CDR1 LNHDA and CDR2 SQIVND (reference sequence). Trimming left V 6 bases short and J 5 bases short, with 22 bases between. This CDR3 region has 17 residues. Written as DNA, the CDR3 is TGTGCCAGTAGCCACCCTGATAGGCCGTCGGGAACCGGGGAGCTGTTTTTT. This codes for CASSHPDRPSGTGELFF. The whole variable domain, remainder taken from reference TRBV19 and TRBJ2-2, is DGGITQSPKYLFRKEGQNVTLSCEQNLNHDAMYWYRQDPGQGLRLIYYSQIVNDFQKGDIAEGYSVSREKKESFPLTVTSAQKNPTAFYLCASSHPDRPSGTGELFFGEGSRLTVL.

The gene calls are TRBV5-4 and TRBJ2-6; D gene unclear. The CDR3 is 15 residues long. Germline CDR1 is SGHNT and CDR2 is YYREEE (reference sequence). Deletions cut 4 bases from V and 0 bases from J, with 8 bases between. This CDR3 is CASSLLSSGANVLTF. The CDR3 DNA is TGTGCCAGCAGCCTACTAAGCTCTGGGGCCAACGTCCTGACTTTC.

This chain uses TRBV5-1 with TRBJ1-1; TRBD1 agrees at 8 bases. J gave up 7 bases and V 1 base, and 3 bases lay outside the gene matches. The CDR3 has 13 residues. Germline V gene lookup returns CDR1 SGHRS and CDR2 YFSETQ. The CDR3 DNA follows: TGCGCCAGCAGCTTGTTACAGGGGGGTGAAGCTTTCTTT. It is translated as CASSLLQGGEAFF. The variable domain in full, with the rest retrieved from reference TRBV5-1 and TRBJ1-1, is KAGVTQTPRYLIKTRGQQVTLSCSPISGHRSVSWYQQTPGQGLQFLFEYFSETQRNKGNFPGRFSGRQFSNSRSEMNVSTLELGDSALYLCASSLLQGGEAFFGQGTRLTVV.

The chain employs TRBV7-8 and TRBJ1-2, with 8 bases identical to TRBD1. This CDR3 spans 15 amino acids. V was clipped by 2 bases and J by 4 bases; unmatched bases: 6. Germline V CDR1 and CDR2: SGHVS, FQNEAQ. Here the CDR3 reads CASSLWAGGFYGYTF. The CDR3 DNA is TGTGCCAGCAGCTTATGGGCAGGGGGCTTCTATGGCTACACCTTC.

This rearrangement joins TRBV4-3 to TRBJ2-5, with 7 bases that match TRBD1. The J call is uncertain, as TRBJ2-7 better fits the DNA end. The germline V gene has CDR1 LGHNA and CDR2 YSLEER. This CDR3 region has 15 residues. In DNA, the CDR3 is TGCGCCAGCAGCCAAGAGGGGCAGGGGGCCTACGAGCAGTACTTC. Protein: CASSQEGQGAYEQYF.

In this sample, this clone turned up once. The chain carries TRBV9 and TRBJ1-2, with D maybe TRBD1 (6 bases). The V and J ends lost 0 bases and 7 bases respectively, with 13 bases between them. This CDR3 has 14 residues. Germline-derived CDR1 and CDR2 are SGDLS and YYNGEE. The CDR3 spells CASSVGETGGGYTF. In DNA form, the CDR3 reads TGTGCCAGCAGCGTAGGAGAGACAGGAGGTGGCTACACCTTC.

The genes are TRBV5-4 and TRBJ2-2, with 12 positions matching TRBD1. Trimming at V came to 4 bases and at J to 5 bases, leaving 9 bases not matched to a gene. CDR1 and CDR2 (germline): SGHNT, YYREEE (reference sequence). The CDR3 loop spans 17 amino acids. The CDR3 sequence is CASSPGTGGLQTGELFF. CDR3 coding DNA: TGTGCCAGCAGCCCCGGGACAGGGGGCCTTCAAACCGGGGAGCTGTTTTTT.

The chain couples TRBV7-8 to TRBJ2-7, with D tentatively TRBD1 (6 bases). Germline values: CDR1 SGHVS, CDR2 FQNEAQ. The ends were cut back, 4 bases at V and 6 bases at J, with 16 bases in the middle. The CDR3 has 14 amino acids. In DNA, the CDR3 is TGTGCCAGCAGCTCCCGGAACCAAGGGGGCGAGCAGTACTTC. Amino acid sequence: CASSSRNQGGEQYF.

In its sample, this clone was seen once. The V and J genes are TRBV29-1 and TRBJ2-3; 9 bases fit TRBD1. After removal of 7 bases from V and 3 bases from J, the junction contained 2 bases not matched to a gene. The CDR3 contains 12 residues. Germline CDR1 and CDR2: SQVTM and ANQGSEA. The CDR3 bases are TGCAGCGGAGGGACAGGGACAGATACGCAGTATTTT. Amino acids: CSGGTGTDTQYF.

V is TRBV29-1 and J is TRBJ1-1; D not resolved. Germline V gene lookup returns CDR1 SQVTM and CDR2 ANQGSEA. The CDR3 loop spans 12 amino acids. The ends were cut back, 4 bases at V and 1 base at J, with 7 bases in the middle. The CDR3 sequence: CSVAPGNTEAFF. CDR3 nucleotide sequence: TGCAGCGTTGCCCCAGGGAACACTGAAGCTTTCTTT.

The chain is built from TRBV28 and TRBJ1-1; D not resolved. The germline V gene has CDR1 MDHEN and CDR2 SYDVKM. This CDR3 comprises 12 residues. Trimming cost V 0 bases and J 5 bases, with 4 bases left between them. CDR3 amino acids: CASSLWRTEAFF. In DNA form, the CDR3 reads TGTGCCAGCAGTTTATGGAGGACTGAAGCTTTCTTT.

Only a few counts were recorded for this clone. The V and J genes are TRBV4-1 and TRBJ1-2; no clear D. The CDR3 is 14 residues long. V was clipped by 0 bases and J by 3 bases, with 8 bases between them. Germline V gene lookup returns CDR1 MGHRA and CDR2 YSYEKL. This CDR3 reads CASSQEIQHYGYTF. The CDR3 DNA reads TGCGCCAGCAGCCAAGAAATACAGCACTATGGCTACACCTTC.

V gene TRBV7-6 combines with J gene TRBJ1-3; D call uncertain. The J call may be faulty, since TRBJ2-2 better matches the DNA end. The CDR3 runs to 13 residues. CDR1 is SGHVS, CDR2 FNYEAQ, per germline. CDR3 residues: CASSLGQSGELFF. The CDR3, as DNA: TGTGCCAGCAGCTTAGGGCAGTCCGGGGAGCTGTTTTTT.

The rearrangement joins TRBV6-6 to TRBJ2-7; TRBD1 aligns across 7 bases. Trimming cost V 0 bases and J 2 bases; bases outside gene matches: 1. This CDR3 is built from 14 residues. CDR1 is MNHNY, CDR2 SVGAGI, per germline (reference sequence). CDR3 DNA sequence: TGTGCCAGCAGTTACTCGGGGACAGCCTACGAGCAGTACTTC. This translates into CASSYSGTAYEQYF.

The chain combines TRBV5-1 with TRBJ2-3, with TRBD2 matching 9 bases. The J segment lost 3 bases and the V segment lost 4 bases, leaving 6 bases of the junction unmatched. Germline assignment: CDR1 SGHRS and CDR2 YFSETQ. The length of the CDR3 is 15 residues. In nucleotides, the CDR3 is TGCGCCAGCAGCCGGATAGCGGGAGCTACAGATACGCAGTATTTT. Translation gives CASSRIAGATDTQYF. Full variable domain (missing parts from reference TRBV5-1 and TRBJ2-3): KAGVTQTPRYLIKTRGQQVTLSCSPISGHRSVSWYQQTPGQGLQFLFEYFSETQRNKGNFPGRFSGRQFSNSRSEMNVSTLELGDSALYLCASSRIAGATDTQYFGPGTRLTVL.